A selection of T cell receptor beta chains follows, all from one sample in a study of T cells in Graves' hyperthyroidism and ophthalmopathy. A single record per CDR3 protein comes from TCRdb applying MiXCR to the multiplex PCR reads. The sample shows a few hundred thousand distinct CDR3 sequences, around 20% of them seen only once. The sequenced material came from blood. These receptors came from a man between 18 and 35 years old with Graves' hyperthyroidism. Both conserved end residues are part of each CDR3. D genes are given only for firm matches. A row's size may be missing; if present it is once, few, many or a size class.

J gene,V gene,D gene,clone size,CDR3 DNA,CDR3 protein
TRBJ2-5,TRBV7-2,-,-,TGTGCCAGCAGCTTAGCATCCAGCGGGTGGGAGACCCAGTACTTC,CASSLASSGWETQYF
TRBJ1-1,TRBV12-3/TRBV12-4,-,-,TGTGCCAGCAGACCCCCTGCAGGGGCGAACACTGAAGCTTTCTTT,CASRPPAGANTEAFF
TRBJ2-7,TRBV28,-,many,TGTGCCAGCATTCCCCACCCGGTGGGCTACGAGCAGTACTTC,CASIPHPVGYEQYF
TRBJ1-5,TRBV6-1,TRBD1,few,TGTGCCAGCAGATTGACAGGGTTCGGCAATCAGCCCCAGCATTTT,CASRLTGFGNQPQHF
TRBJ1-1,TRBV27,TRBD1,many,TGTGCCAGCAGTTGGAGTAAGGGGGCTTTAACTGAAGCTTTCTTT,CASSWSKGALTEAFF
TRBJ2-5,TRBV6-2/TRBV6-3,-,few,TGTGCCAGCAGAGAGCGGGCTGGGTACCAAGAGACCCAGTACTTC,CASRERAGYQETQYF
TRBJ1-1,TRBV7-9,-,-,TGTGCCAGCAGCTTAGGGGAGGGGGTAAACACTGAAGCTTTCTTT,CASSLGEGVNTEAFF
TRBJ2-7,TRBV6-5,-,many,TGTGCCAGCAGTTTGGGGAGACATTCTTACGAGCAGTACTTC,CASSLGRHSYEQYF
TRBJ1-2,TRBV7-8,TRBD1,many,TGTGCCAGCAGCTTGGCGGGGACAGGGATATATTATGGCTACACCTTC,CASSLAGTGIYYGYTF
TRBJ1-3,TRBV6-1,-,-,TGTGCCAGCAGTGCGGAGTCGGGAAACACCATATATTTT,CASSAESGNTIYF
TRBJ1-3,TRBV6-1,-,many,TGTGCCAGCAGCGGGCGGGCGGCGGACACCATATATTTT,CASSGRAADTIYF
TRBJ1-5,TRBV12-3/TRBV12-4,-,many,TGTGCCAGCAGTTTAATGGGATTCAATCAGCCCCAGCATTTT,CASSLMGFNQPQHF
TRBJ2-5,TRBV7-8,TRBD2,-,TGTGCCAGCAGTTATGAACTAGCGGGGGTGGGGACCCAGTACTTC,CASSYELAGVGTQYF
TRBJ1-1,TRBV5-1,-,few,TGCGCCAGCAGCTTGGACGTGGCGGGCACTGAAGCTTTCTTT,CASSLDVAGTEAFF
TRBJ1-4,TRBV6-1,-,few,TGTGCCAGCAGTCGAGGGGGTGCTGGTGAAAAACTGTTTTTT,CASSRGGAGEKLFF
TRBJ1-1,TRBV15,-,many,TGTGCCACCAGCAGAACGTCAAACACTGAAGCTTTCTTT,CATSRTSNTEAFF
TRBJ1-5,TRBV7-8,-,many,TGTGCCAGCAGCTTAGGAAGGGCAGGTCAGCCCCAGCATTTT,CASSLGRAGQPQHF
TRBJ2-7,TRBV4-1,-,many,TGCGCCAGCAGCCGAGAGCTAACGGGGCTATCCTACGAGCAGTACTTC,CASSRELTGLSYEQYF
TRBJ2-5,TRBV28,TRBD1,many,TGTGCCAGCAGTTTACAGGGGGCGCGGGAGACCCAGTACTTC,CASSLQGARETQYF
TRBJ1-1,TRBV6-1,-,-,TGTGCCAGCAGTGAATGGACAGCACTCCCTGAAGCTTTCTTT,CASSEWTALPEAFF
TRBJ1-1,TRBV11-2,-,many,TGTGCCAGCAGCTTAGATCTCCGGGGTTGGGGCACTGAAGCTTTCTTT,CASSLDLRGWGTEAFF
TRBJ1-5,TRBV6-5,TRBD1,-,TGTGCCAGCAGTTCGCAAGGGACAGGGAACCAGCCCCAGCATTTT,CASSSQGTGNQPQHF
TRBJ1-3,TRBV7-3,TRBD1,-,TGTGCCAGCAGCATCCCCTCAGGGGGATCTGGAAACACCATATATTTT,CASSIPSGGSGNTIYF
TRBJ2-5,TRBV12-3/TRBV12-4,TRBD2,many,TGTGCCAGCAGTCGGGGGACTAGCGGGGTCCAAGAGACCCAGTACTTC,CASSRGTSGVQETQYF
TRBJ2-5,TRBV7-8,-,many,TGTGCCAGCACCCTTATGGATTCCGGGCAGTTCGGGACCCAGTACTTC,CASTLMDSGQFGTQYF
TRBJ2-7,TRBV6-5,-,many,TGTGCCAGCAGTTTCTACCGGGACACGACCTACGAGCAGTACTTC,CASSFYRDTTYEQYF
TRBJ2-7,TRBV5-1,-,-,TGCGCCAGCAGCTTGATGAGCGGCGAGCAGTACTTC,CASSLMSGEQYF
TRBJ2-5,TRBV28,-,many,TGTGCCAGCAGCCCATCCAGGGCGAGGCAAGAGACCCAGTACTTC,CASSPSRARQETQYF